This TCR beta chain was profiled in a study of esophageal squamous cell carcinoma under preoperative chemotherapy. Study-level findings and limits: After treatment, tumor-infiltrating lymphocytes apparently came partly from blood T cells.

The time point here: before preoperative PTX-NDP chemotherapy. In its sample, this clonotype was seen many times. The target antigen is unknown. TCRdb ran MiXCR on the PCR reads and lists one entry per CDR3 protein. The table has approximately 15,000 distinct CDR3 sequences, roughly 60% seen once. The sequence was obtained from a human donor with esophageal squamous cell carcinoma. The donor label of this sample is uncertain. The material was obtained from a patient given preoperative chemotherapy.

CDR3 nucleotide sequence: TGTGCCAGCAGCTTAGTGGGTAGCGGGAGGATTAGGAGCTCCTACGAGCAGTACTTC. It is translated as CASSLVGSGRIRSSYEQYF. The rearrangement joins TRBV11-2 to TRBJ2-7, with 10 bases lining up with TRBD2. The CDR3 is 19 amino acids. Unmatched junction bases numbered 12, after V lost 1 base and J lost 0 bases. The germline V gene encodes CDR1 SGHAT and CDR2 FQNNGV.